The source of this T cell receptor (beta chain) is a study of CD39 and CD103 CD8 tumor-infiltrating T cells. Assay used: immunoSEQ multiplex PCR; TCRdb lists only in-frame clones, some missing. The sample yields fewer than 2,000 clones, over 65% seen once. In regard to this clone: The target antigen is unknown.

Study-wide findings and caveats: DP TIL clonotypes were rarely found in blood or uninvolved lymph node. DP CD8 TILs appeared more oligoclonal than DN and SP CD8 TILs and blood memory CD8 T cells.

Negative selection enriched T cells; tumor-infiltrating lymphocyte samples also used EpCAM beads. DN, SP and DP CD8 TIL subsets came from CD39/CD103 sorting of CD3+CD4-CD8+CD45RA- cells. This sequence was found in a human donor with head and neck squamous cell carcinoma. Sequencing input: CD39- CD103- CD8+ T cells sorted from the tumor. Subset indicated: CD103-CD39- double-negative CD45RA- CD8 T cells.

The CDR3 is CASGGGVLANTGELFF. In DNA, the CDR3 is TGTGCCAGCGGAGGGGGGGTTCTCGCGAACACCGGGGAGCTGTTTTTT. The chain joins TRBV13 to TRBJ2-2, with a weak D call TRBD2 (7 bases). Trimming cost V 8 bases and J 0 bases, with 16 bases left between them. Germline V gives CDR1 PRHDT, CDR2 FYEKMQ (reference sequence). The CDR3 is made up of 16 amino acids.